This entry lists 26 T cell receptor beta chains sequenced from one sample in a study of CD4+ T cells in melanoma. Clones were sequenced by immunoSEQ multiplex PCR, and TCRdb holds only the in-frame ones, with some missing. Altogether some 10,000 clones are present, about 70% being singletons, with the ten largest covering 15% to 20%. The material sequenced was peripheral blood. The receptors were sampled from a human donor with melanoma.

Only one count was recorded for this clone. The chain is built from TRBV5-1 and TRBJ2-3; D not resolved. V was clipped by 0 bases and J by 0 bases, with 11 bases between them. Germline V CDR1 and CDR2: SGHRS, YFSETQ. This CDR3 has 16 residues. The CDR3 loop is CASSLGGGPSTDTQYF. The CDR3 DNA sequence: TGCGCCAGCAGCTTGGGGGGTGGTCCTAGCACAGATACGCAGTATTTT.

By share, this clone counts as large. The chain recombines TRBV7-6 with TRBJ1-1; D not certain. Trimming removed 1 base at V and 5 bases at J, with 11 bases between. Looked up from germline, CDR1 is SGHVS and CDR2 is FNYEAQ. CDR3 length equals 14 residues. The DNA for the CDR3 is TGTGCCAGCAGCTTAGGGACTCTTGGAACTGAAGCTTTCTTT. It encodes CASSLGTLGTEAFF.

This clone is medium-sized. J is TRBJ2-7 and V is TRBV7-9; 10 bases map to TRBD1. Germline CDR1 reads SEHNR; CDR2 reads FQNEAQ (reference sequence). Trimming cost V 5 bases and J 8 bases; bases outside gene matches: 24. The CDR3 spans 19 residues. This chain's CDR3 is CASSRTGGQERSRLVQQYF. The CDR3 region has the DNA TGTGCCAGCAGCCGGACAGGGGGACAAGAACGCTCCCGTCTTGTCCAGCAGTACTTC.

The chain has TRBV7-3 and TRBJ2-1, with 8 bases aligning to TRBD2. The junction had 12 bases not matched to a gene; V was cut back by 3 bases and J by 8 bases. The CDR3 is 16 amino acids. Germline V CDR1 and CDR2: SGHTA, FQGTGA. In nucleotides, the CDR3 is TGTGCCAGCAGCTTGGGCGCGGGACTAGATATATATGAGCAGTTCTTC. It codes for CASSLGAGLDIYEQFF. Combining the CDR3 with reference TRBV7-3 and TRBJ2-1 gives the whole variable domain GAGVSQTPSNKVTEKGKYVELRCDPISGHTALYWYRQSLGQGPEFLIYFQGTGAADDSGLPNDRFFAVRPEGSVSTLKIQRTERGDSAVYLCASSLGAGLDIYEQFFGPGTRLTVL.

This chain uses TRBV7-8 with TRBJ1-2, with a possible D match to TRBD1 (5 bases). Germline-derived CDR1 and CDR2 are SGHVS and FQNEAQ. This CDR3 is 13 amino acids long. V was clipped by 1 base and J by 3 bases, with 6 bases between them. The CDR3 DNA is TGTGCCAGCAGCTTAGGAGGGGACTATGGCTACACCTTC. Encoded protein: CASSLGGDYGYTF.

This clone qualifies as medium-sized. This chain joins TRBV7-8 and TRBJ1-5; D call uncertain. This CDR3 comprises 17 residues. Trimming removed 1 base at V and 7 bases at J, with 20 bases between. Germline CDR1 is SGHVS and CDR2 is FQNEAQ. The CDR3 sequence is CASSLGARAGSRQPQHF. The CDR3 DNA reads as TGTGCCAGCAGCTTAGGCGCGAGGGCCGGGAGTCGGCAGCCCCAGCATTTT.

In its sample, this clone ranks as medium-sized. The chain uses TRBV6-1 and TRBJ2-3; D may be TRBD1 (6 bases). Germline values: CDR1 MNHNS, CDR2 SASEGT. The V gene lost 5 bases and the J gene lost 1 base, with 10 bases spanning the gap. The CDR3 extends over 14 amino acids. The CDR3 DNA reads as TGTGCCAGCAGTAATTACAGGGGCACAGATACGCAGTATTTT. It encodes CASSNYRGTDTQYF.

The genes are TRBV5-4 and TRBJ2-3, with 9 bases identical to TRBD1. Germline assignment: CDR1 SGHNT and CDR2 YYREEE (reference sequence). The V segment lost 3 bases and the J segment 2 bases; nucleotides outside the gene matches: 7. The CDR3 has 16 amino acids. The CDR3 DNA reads TGTGCCAGCAGCTCGACAGGGGGAGGTTCCACAGATACGCAGTATTTT. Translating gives CASSSTGGGSTDTQYF.

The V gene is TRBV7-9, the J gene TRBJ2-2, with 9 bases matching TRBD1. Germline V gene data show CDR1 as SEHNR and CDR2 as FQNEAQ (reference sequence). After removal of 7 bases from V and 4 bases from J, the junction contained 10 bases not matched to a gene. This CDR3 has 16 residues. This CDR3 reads CASTQEQGAFTGELFF. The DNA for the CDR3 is TGTGCCAGCACCCAAGAACAGGGGGCGTTCACCGGGGAGCTGTTTTTT. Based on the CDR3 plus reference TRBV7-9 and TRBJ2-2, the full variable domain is DTGVSQNPRHKITKRGQNVTFRCDPISEHNRLYWYRQTLGQGPEFLTYFQNEAQLEKSRLLSDRFSAERPKGSFSTLEIQRTEQGDSAMYLCASTQEQGAFTGELFFGEGSRLTVL.

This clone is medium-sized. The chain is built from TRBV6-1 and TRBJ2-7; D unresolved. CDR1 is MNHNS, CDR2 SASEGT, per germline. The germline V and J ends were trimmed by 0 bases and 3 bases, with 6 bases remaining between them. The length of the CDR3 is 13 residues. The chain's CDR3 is CASSEAGFYEQYF. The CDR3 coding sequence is TGTGCCAGCAGTGAAGCGGGATTCTACGAGCAGTACTTC.

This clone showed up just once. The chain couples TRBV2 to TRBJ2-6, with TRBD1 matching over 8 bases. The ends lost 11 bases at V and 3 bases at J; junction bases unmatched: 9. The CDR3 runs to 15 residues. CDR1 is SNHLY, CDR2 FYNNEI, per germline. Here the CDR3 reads CAAGRGRRGANVLTF. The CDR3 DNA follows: TGTGCCGCGGGCAGGGGGCGTCGTGGGGCCAACGTCCTGACTTTC. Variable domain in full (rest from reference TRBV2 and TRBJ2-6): EPEVTQTPSHQVTQMGQEVILRCVPISNHLYFYWYRQILGQKVEFLVSFYNNEISEKSEIFDDQFSVERPDGSNFTLKIRSTKLEDSAMYFCAAGRGRRGANVLTFGAGSRLTVL.

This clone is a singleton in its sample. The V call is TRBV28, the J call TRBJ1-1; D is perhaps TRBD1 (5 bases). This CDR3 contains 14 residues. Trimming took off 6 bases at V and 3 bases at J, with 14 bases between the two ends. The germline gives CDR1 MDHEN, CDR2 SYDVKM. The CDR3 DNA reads TGTGCCAGCAGAGGGCCAAGGGGTGACACTGAAGCTTTCTTT. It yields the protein CASRGPRGDTEAFF.

CDR3 in amino acids: CATRTGASGYTF. CDR3 bases: TGTGCCACCCGTACGGGGGCGAGTGGCTACACCTTC. This chain connects TRBV27 to TRBJ1-2, with D maybe TRBD1 (6 bases). The germline V and J ends were trimmed by 10 bases and 7 bases, with 16 bases remaining between them. The CDR3 sequence is 12 residues long. CDR1 MNHEY and CDR2 SMNVEV come from the germline V gene (reference sequence).

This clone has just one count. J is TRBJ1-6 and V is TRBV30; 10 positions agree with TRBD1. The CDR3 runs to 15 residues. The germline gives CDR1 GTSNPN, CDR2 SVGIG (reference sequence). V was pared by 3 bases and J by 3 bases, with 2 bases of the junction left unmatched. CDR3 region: CAWSRTGGYNSPLHF. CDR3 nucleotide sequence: TGTGCCTGGAGCCGGACAGGGGGCTATAATTCACCCCTCCACTTT.

CDR3 sequence: CASSPRTSGFYEQYF. CDR3 DNA sequence: TGTGCCAGCAGTCCCCGGACTAGCGGATTCTACGAGCAGTACTTC. This chain links TRBV6-5 with TRBJ2-7, with 10 bases identical to TRBD2. Germline V gene data show CDR1 as MNHEY and CDR2 as SVGAGI. This CDR3 has 15 amino acids. Trimming removed 5 bases from V and 3 bases from J; junction bases left unmatched: 7.

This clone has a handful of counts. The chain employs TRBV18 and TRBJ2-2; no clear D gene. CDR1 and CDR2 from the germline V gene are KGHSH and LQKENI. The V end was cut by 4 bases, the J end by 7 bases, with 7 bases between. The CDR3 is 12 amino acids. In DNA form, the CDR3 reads TGTGCCAGCTCACTGGCAAACGGGGAGCTGTTTTTT. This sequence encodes CASSLANGELFF.

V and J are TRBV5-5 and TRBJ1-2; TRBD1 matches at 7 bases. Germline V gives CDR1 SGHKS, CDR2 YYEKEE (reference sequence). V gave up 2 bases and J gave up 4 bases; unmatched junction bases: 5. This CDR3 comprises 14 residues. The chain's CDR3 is CASSLEDRIYGYTF. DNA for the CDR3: TGTGCCAGCAGCTTAGAGGACAGGATCTATGGCTACACCTTC.

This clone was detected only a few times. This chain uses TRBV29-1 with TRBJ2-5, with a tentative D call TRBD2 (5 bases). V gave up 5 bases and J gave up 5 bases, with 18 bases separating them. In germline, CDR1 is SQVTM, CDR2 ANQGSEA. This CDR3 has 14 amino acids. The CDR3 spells CSVLPPIGEETQYF. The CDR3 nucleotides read TGCAGCGTTCTGCCTCCCATCGGGGAGGAGACCCAGTACTTC.

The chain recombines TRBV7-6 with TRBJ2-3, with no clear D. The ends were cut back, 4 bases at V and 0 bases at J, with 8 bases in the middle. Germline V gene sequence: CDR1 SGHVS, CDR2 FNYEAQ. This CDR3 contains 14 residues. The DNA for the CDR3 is TGTGCCAGCAGCTCGCAGCACAGCACAGATACGCAGTATTTT. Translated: CASSSQHSTDTQYF.

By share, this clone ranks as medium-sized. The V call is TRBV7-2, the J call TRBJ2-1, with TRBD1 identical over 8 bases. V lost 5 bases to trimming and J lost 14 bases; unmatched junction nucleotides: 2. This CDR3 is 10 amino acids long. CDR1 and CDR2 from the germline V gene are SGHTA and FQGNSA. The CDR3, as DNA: TGTGCCAGCAGCGGGACAGGAAAGTTCTTC. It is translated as CASSGTGKFF.

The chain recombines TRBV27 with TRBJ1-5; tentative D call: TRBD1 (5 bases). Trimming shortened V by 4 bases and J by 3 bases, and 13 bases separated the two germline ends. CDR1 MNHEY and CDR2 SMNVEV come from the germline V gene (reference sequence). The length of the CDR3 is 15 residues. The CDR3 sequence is CASSWGTGNNQPQHF. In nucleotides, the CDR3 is TGTGCCAGCAGTTGGGGGACGGGCAACAATCAGCCCCAGCATTTT.

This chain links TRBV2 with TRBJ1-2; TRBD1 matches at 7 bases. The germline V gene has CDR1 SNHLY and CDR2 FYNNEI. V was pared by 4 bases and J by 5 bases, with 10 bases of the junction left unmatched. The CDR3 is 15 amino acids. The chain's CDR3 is CASSVGRGGAYGYTF. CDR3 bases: TGTGCCAGCAGTGTAGGGAGAGGGGGCGCATATGGCTACACCTTC.

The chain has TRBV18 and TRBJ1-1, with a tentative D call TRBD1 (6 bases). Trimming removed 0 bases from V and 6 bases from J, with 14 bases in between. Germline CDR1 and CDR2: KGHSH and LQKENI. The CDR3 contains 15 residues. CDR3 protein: CASSPPVEQGSEAFF. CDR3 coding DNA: TGTGCCAGCTCACCACCGGTTGAACAGGGATCTGAAGCTTTCTTT.

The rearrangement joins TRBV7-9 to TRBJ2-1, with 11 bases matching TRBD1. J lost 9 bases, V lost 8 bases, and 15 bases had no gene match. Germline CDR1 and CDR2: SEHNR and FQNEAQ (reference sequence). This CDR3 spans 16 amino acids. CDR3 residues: CASAPRRGTGGGEQFF. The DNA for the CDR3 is TGTGCCAGCGCGCCTAGGCGGGGGACAGGGGGGGGTGAGCAGTTCTTC. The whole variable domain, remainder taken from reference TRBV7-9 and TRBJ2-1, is DTGVSQNPRHKITKRGQNVTFRCDPISEHNRLYWYRQTLGQGPEFLTYFQNEAQLEKSRLLSDRFSAERPKGSFSTLEIQRTEQGDSAMYLCASAPRRGTGGGEQFFGPGTRLTVL.

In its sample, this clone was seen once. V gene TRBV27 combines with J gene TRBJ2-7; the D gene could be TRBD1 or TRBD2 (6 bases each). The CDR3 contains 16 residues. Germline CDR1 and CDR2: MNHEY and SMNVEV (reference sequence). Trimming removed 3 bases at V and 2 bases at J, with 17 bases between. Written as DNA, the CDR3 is TGTGCCAGCAGTTTTTCTGGGGGGCGCCTTACCTACGAGCAGTACTTC. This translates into CASSFSGGRLTYEQYF.

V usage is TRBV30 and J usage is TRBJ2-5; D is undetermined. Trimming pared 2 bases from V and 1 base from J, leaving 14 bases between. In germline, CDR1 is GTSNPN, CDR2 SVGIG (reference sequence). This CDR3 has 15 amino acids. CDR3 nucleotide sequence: TGTGCCTGGAGTTGGGGTAGGACGTCCCAAGAGACCCAGTACTTC. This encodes CAWSWGRTSQETQYF.